The rows below give T cell receptor beta chains drawn from one sample of a study of OX40 agonist ivuxolimab in advanced cancers. The protocol was immunoSEQ multiplex PCR, while the TCRdb copy is restricted to in-frame clones and leaves out a portion. The sample lists 20,000 to 25,000 clones, 60% to 80% occurring once. The sequenced sample was CD4+ or CD8+ T cells sorted from blood, obtained in a trial of the OX40 agonist ivuxolimab. The receptor source for this set is an adult with an advanced solid tumor such as melanoma, head and neck, liver or kidney cancer. Both conserved end residues are part of each CDR3. Each record gives: D gene, V gene, J gene, clone size, CDR3 DNA, CDR3 protein. D genes are given only for firm matches. Where a row states a size, it is once, few, many or the class of an expanded clone; other rows omit it.

-,TRBV9,TRBJ1-2,-,TGTGCCAGCAGTGACCCAACTCGCGGCAGAAACTATGGCTACACCTTC,CASSDPTRGRNYGYTF
-,TRBV28,TRBJ1-3,-,TGTGCCAGCAGTTCGGGACGGACCTCTGGAAACACCATATATTTT,CASSSGRTSGNTIYF
TRBD1,TRBV18,TRBJ2-3,-,TGTGCCAGCTCCGAGACAGGGGCGGACACAGATACGCAGTATTTT,CASSETGADTDTQYF
-,TRBV11-2,TRBJ2-5,few,TGTGCCAGCAAGGAGGGGCGGGAGACCCAGTACTTC,CASKEGRETQYF
TRBD1,TRBV5-4,TRBJ2-6,-,TGTGCCAGCAGCTTGTGGGGACAGTTAATCTCTGGGGCCAACGTCCTGACTTTC,CASSLWGQLISGANVLTF
TRBD2,TRBV7-9,TRBJ2-5,-,TGTGCCAGCAGCCTAGCGGGGGGGCTGGAGACCCAGTACTTC,CASSLAGGLETQYF
-,TRBV6-5,TRBJ1-6,-,TGTGCCAGCAGTCCACAGGGAACCCCCCTCCACTTT,CASSPQGTPLHF
-,TRBV21-1,TRBJ1-1,-,TGTGCCAGCAGCAAAAAGGGGGCCCTAAAAATCTTCTTT,CASSKKGALKIFF
-,TRBV7-9,TRBJ1-1,few,TGTGCCAGCAGCTGGCTTGGGGGGACTGAAGCTTTCTTT,CASSWLGGTEAFF
-,TRBV5-1,TRBJ2-7,-,TGCGCCAGCAGCTTGGCCAGAATCTCATCCTACGAGCAGTACTTC,CASSLARISSYEQYF
-,TRBV15,TRBJ2-7,-,TGTGCCACCAGCAGAGAGTTAGGAAACGAGCAGTACTTC,CATSRELGNEQYF
TRBD2,TRBV18,TRBJ2-3,-,TGTGCCAGCTCACGAAATGGCGGGGGGGCCTCAGATACGCAGTATTTT,CASSRNGGGASDTQYF
-,TRBV7-8,TRBJ2-7,-,TGTGCCAGCAGCTTAAGAGGAGGAGGCGTATCTAACTACGAGCAGTACTTC,CASSLRGGGVSNYEQYF
TRBD2,TRBV7-9,TRBJ2-2,-,TGTGCCAGCAGCTCTTCCGGGACTAGCGGGGGGCCGAACACCGGGGAGCTGTTTTTT,CASSSSGTSGGPNTGELFF
TRBD1,TRBV7-7,TRBJ2-5,-,TGTGCCAGCAGCTCCGACAGGGGATTTCAGACCCAGTACTTC,CASSSDRGFQTQYF